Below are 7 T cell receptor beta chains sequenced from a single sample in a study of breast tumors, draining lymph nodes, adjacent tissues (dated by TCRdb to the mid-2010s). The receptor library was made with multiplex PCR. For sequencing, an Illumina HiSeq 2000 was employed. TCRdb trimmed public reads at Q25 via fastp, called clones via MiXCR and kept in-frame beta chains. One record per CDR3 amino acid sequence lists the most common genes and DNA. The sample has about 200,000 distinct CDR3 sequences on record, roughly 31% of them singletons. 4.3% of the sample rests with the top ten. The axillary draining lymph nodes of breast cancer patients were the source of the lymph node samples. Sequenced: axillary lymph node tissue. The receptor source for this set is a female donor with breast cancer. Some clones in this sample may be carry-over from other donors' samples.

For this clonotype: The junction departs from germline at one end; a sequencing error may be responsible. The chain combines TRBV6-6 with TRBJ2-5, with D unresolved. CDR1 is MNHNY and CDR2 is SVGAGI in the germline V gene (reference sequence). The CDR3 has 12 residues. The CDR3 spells CASSYSLEAQYF. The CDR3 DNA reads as TGTGCCAGCAGTTACTCCTTAGAGGCCCAGTACTTC.

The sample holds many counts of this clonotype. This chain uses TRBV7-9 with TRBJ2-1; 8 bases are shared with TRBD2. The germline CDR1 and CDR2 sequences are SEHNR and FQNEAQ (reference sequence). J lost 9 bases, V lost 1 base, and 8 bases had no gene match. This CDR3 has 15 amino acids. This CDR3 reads CASSLERGGAGEQFF. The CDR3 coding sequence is TGTGCCAGCAGCTTAGAACGGGGGGGGGCGGGTGAGCAGTTCTTC.

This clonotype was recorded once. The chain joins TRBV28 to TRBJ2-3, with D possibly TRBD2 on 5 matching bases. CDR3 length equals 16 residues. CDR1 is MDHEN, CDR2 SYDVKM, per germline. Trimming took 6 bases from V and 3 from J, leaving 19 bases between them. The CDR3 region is CASSPGWRRGTDTQYF. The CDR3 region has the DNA TGTGCCAGCAGCCCCGGTTGGCGCCGCGGGACAGATACGCAGTATTTT.

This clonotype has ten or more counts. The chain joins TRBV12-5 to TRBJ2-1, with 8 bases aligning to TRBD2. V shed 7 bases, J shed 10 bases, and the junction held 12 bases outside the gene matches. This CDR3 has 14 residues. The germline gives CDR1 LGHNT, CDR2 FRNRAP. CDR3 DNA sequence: TGTGCTAGTGCCTTGGGGTTGGGCGGGAGGGAGCAGTTCTTC. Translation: CASALGLGGREQFF.

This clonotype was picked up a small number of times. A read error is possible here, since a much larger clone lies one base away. The CDR3 bases are TGTGCCGGCAGCCAAAATCCCGACAGTTCAATCTATGGCTACACCTTC. This gives the protein CAGSQNPDSSIYGYTF. The chain has TRBV6-5 and TRBJ1-2, with TRBD1 as a possible D gene (5 bases). The length of the CDR3 is 16 residues. CDR1 and CDR2 from the germline V gene are MNHEY and SVGAGI.

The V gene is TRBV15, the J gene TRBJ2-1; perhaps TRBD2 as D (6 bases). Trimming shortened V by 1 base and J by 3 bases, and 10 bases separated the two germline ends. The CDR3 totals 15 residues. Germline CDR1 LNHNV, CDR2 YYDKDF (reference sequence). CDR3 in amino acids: CATSRGGDGYNEQFF. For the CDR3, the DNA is TGTGCCACCAGCAGAGGGGGGGACGGCTACAATGAGCAGTTCTTC.

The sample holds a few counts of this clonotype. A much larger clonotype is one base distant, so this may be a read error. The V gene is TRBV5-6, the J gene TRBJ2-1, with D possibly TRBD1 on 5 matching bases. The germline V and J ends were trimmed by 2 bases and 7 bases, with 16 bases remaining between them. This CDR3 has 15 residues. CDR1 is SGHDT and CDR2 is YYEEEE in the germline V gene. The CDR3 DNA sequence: TGTGCCAGCAGCTTTAGGTCTACCGCAGGGAATGAGCAGTTCTTC. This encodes CASSFRSTAGNEQFF.